Given below is one TCR beta chain in context. Its antigen is not known. The same CDR3 can be traced to other DNA sequences in this sample. The data were obtained in a study of cytomegalovirus exposure and HLA in healthy donors. Study-level points and caveats: Upon later analysis, TCR association rates were observed to vary by HLA locus, being highest for DRB1 and lowest for HLA-C. Immune exposure information available was restricted to CMV serostatus. Reportedly, TCR beta sequences accurately predicted HLA-A and HLA-B alleles in most subjects. Earlier analysis yielded a pattern in which most TCR beta V segments were productive about 90% or about 30% of the time.

Primers included in the PCR were 60 Vbeta and 13 Jbeta primers. TCRdb's table, derived via immunoSEQ multiplex PCR, lists solely in-frame clones and lacks some. The table lists 150,000 to 200,000 clones, roughly 80% of them singletons. With 0 bases clipped from V and 5 bases from J, the junction kept 3 bases outside the gene matches. Germline V gene lookup returns CDR1 SEHNR and CDR2 FQNEAQ (reference sequence). CDR3 size: 14 residues. V gene TRBV7-9 combines with J gene TRBJ2-5; 7 bases are shared with TRBD1. Sequencing was carried out using PBMCs. The receptor's source is a woman aged 18-29 years in good health and CMV-seronegative. CDR3 protein: CASSLAGGSETQYF. The CDR3 DNA reads as TGTGCCAGCAGCTTAGCAGGGGGCAGCGAGACCCAGTACTTC.